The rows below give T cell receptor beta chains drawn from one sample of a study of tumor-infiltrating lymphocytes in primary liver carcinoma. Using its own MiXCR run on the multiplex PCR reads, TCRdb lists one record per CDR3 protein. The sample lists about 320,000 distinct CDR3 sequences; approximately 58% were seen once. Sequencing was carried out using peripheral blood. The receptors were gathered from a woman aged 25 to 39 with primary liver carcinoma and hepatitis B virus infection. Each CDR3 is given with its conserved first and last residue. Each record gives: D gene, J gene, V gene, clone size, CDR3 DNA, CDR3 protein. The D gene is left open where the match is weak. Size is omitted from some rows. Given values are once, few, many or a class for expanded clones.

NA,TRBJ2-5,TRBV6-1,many,TGTGCCAGCAGTAGGGCGAAACGTCCCCGGCAAGAGACCCAGTACTTC,CASSRAKRPRQETQYF
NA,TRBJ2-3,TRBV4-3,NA,TGCACCAGCAGCCAACGCCCCGGACGGAGCAGCACAGATACGCAGTATTTT,CTSSQRPGRSSTDTQYF
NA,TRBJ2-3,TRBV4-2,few,TGTGCCAGCAGCCAAGGGGATAGAGCGGCAGATACGCAGTATTTT,CASSQGDRAADTQYF
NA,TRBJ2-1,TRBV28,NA,TGTGCCAGCAGTTTACTAGCGAGCTCCTACAATGAGCAGTTCTTC,CASSLLASSYNEQFF
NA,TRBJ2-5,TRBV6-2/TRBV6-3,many,TGTGCCAGCAGTGCCTTCGGGGGCCTAGCGTTCTCCGGTGAGACCCAGTACTTC,CASSAFGGLAFSGETQYF
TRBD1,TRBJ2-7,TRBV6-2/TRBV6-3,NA,TGTGTCAGCAGCTCGACAGGGTACGAGCAGTACTTC,CVSSSTGYEQYF
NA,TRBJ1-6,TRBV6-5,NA,TGTGCCAGCAGTTACTCCTACAGGCGAAATTCACCCCTCCACTTT,CASSYSYRRNSPLHF
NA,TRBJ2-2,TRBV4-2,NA,TGTGCCAGCAGAACGACGGACACCGGGGAGCTGTCTTTT,CASRTTDTGELSF
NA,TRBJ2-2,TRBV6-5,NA,TGTGCCAGCGGGGAACCAGGGTTTGCCGGGGAGCTGTTTTTT,CASGEPGFAGELFF
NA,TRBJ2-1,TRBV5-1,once,TGCGCCAGCGGGTTGGGGACAGAGCAGTTCTTC,CASGLGTEQFF
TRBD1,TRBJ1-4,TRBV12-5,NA,TGTGCCAGAGGTTCCACACAGGGGATTAATGAAAAACTGTTTTTT,CARGSTQGINEKLFF
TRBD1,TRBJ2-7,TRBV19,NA,TGTGCCAGTAGTAACAACAGGGGTGACGAGCAGTACTTC,CASSNNRGDEQYF
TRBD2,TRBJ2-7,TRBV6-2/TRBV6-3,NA,TGTTCTGTAGCGGGAGGGCCATCCGAGCAGTACTTC,CSVAGGPSEQYF
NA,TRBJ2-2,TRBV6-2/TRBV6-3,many,TGTGCCAGCAGTCGCGGCTGGCTCGGGGAGCTGTTTTTT,CASSRGWLGELFF
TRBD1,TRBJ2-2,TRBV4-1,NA,TGCACCAGCAGCCCCGTTGACAGGGGACGAACCAGGGAGCTGTTTTTT,CTSSPVDRGRTRELFF
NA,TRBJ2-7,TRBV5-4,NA,TGCGCCAGCAGCTTGGAGACTAGGAAGTCCTACGAGCAGTACTTC,CASSLETRKSYEQYF
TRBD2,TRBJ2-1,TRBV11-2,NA,TGTGCCAGCAGGGTTGCTAGCGGGAGGGCCGGCAAAGAACAGTTCTTC,CASRVASGRAGKEQFF
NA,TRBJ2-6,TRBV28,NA,TGTGCCAGCAGGTCTCCGCCGTGGGACATCTCTGGGGCCAACGTCCTGACTTTC,CASRSPPWDISGANVLTF
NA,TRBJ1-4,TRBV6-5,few,TGTGCCAGCAGTTACTCTTTCAGGGGTGAAAAACTGTTTTTT,CASSYSFRGEKLFF
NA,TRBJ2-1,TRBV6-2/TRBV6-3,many,TGTGCCAGCAGTTTTTCACTGGGGGGCCACTACAATGAGCAGTTCTTC,CASSFSLGGHYNEQFF
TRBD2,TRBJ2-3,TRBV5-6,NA,TGTGCCAGCAGCTTGGCAACGGGGGGGCCTGTAGATACGCAGTATTTT,CASSLATGGPVDTQYF
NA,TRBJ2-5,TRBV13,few,TGTGCCAGCAGCTTCAGGACCAGACGGTATGAGACCCAGTACTTC,CASSFRTRRYETQYF
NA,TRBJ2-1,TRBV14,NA,TGTGCCAGCAGCCAAGACCATTATCGCGAGCAGTTCTTC,CASSQDHYREQFF
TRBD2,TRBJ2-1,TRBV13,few,TGTGCCAGCAGCTTATGGCTAGCGGGAGGCAATGAGCAGTTCTTC,CASSLWLAGGNEQFF
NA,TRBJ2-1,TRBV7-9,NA,TGTGCCAGCAGCCCTAGACCTGGGTTTAGTGGTAATGAGCAGTTCTTC,CASSPRPGFSGNEQFF
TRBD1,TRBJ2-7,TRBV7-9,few,TGTGCCAGCAGCCTAATTGTGACAGGGGCCGAGCAGTACTTC,CASSLIVTGAEQYF
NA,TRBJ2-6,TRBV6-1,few,TGTGCCAGCAGTGACCCTCGGGTGGCCAACGTCCTGACTTTC,CASSDPRVANVLTF
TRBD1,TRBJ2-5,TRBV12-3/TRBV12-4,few,TGTGCCAGCAGCTCCCCGGACAGGGGGAAAGAGACCCAGTACTTC,CASSSPDRGKETQYF
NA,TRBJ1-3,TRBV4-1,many,TGCGCCAGCAGCCAGACAGGCCACTCTGGAAACACCATATATTTT,CASSQTGHSGNTIYF
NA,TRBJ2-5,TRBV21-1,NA,TGTGCCAGCAGCAAGTCCCCTTTGCGGAGTTCGTACCAAGAGACCCAGTACTTC,CASSKSPLRSSYQETQYF
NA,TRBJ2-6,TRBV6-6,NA,TGTGCCAGCGGCCCTCAGGGCTCTGGGGCCAACGTCCTGACTTTC,CASGPQGSGANVLTF
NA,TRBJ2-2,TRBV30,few,TGTGCCTGTGCGGATGCGGGCGGGGAGCTGTTTTTT,CACADAGGELFF
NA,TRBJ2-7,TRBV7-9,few,TGTGCCAGCAGCTTAGGAAAAGGGGCATCCTACGAGCAGTACTTC,CASSLGKGASYEQYF